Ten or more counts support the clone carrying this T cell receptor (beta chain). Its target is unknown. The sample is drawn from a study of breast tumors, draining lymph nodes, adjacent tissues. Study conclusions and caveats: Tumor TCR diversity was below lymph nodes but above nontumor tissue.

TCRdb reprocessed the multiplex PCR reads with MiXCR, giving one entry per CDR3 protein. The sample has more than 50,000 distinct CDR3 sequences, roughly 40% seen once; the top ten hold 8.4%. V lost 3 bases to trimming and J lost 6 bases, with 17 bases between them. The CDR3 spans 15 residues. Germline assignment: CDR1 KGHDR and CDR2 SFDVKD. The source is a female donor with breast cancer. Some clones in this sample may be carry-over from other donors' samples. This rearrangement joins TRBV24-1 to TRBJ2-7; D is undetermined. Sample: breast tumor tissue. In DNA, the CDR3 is TGTGCCACCAGTGATCCCAACCAGCCCGCTCGCGAGCAGTACTTC. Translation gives CATSDPNQPAREQYF.